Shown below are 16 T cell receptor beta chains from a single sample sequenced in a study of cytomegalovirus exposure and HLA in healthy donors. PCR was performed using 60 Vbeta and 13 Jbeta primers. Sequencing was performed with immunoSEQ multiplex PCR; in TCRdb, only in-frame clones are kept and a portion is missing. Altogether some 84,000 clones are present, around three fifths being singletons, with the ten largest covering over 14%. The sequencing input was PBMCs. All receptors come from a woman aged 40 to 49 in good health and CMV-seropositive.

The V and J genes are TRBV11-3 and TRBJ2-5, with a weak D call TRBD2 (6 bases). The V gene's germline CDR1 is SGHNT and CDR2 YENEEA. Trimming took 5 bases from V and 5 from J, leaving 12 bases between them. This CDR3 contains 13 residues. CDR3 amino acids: CASSRGGSETQYF. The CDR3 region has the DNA TGTGCCAGCAGCCGAGGAGGGTCGGAGACCCAGTACTTC.

Written as DNA, the CDR3 is TGTGCCAGCACTCCGGGGGGGGTTAATGGCTACACCTTC. Protein product: CASTPGGVNGYTF. V and J are TRBV28 and TRBJ1-2; D possibly corresponds to TRBD1 (5 bases). The germline V gene encodes CDR1 MDHEN and CDR2 SYDVKM. Trimming removed 7 bases from V and 6 bases from J, with 15 bases in between. The CDR3 consists of 13 residues.

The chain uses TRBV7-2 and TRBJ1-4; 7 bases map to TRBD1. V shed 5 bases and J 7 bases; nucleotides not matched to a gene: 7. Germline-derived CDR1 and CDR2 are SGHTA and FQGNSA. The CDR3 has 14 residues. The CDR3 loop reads CASSPRQGGEKLFF. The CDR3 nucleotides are TGTGCCAGCAGCCCGCGACAGGGCGGTGAAAAACTGTTTTTT. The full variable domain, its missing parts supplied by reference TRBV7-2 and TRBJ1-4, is GAGVSQSPSNKVTEKGKDVELRCDPISGHTALYWYRQSLGQGLEFLIYFQGNSAPDKSGLPSDRFSAERTGGSVSTLTIQRTQQEDSAVYLCASSPRQGGEKLFFGSGTQLSVL.

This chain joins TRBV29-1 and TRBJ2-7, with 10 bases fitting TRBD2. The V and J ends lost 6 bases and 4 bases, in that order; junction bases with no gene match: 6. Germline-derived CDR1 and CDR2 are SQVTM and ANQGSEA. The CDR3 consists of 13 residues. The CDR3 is CSVLAGVGYEQYF. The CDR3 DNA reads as TGCAGCGTGCTAGCGGGAGTCGGGTACGAGCAGTACTTC.

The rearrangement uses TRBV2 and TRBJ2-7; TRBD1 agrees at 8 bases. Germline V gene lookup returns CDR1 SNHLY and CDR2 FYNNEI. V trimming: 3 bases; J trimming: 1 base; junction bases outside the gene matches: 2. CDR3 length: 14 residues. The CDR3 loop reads CASSDWDRSYEQYF. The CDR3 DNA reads TGTGCCAGCAGTGACTGGGACAGGTCCTACGAGCAGTACTTC.

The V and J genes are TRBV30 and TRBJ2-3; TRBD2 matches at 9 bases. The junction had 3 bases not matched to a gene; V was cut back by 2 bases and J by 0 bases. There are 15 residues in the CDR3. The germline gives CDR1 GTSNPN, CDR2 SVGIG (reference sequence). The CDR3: CAWSSSGRSTDTQYF. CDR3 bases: TGTGCCTGGAGTAGCAGCGGGAGGAGCACAGATACGCAGTATTTT.

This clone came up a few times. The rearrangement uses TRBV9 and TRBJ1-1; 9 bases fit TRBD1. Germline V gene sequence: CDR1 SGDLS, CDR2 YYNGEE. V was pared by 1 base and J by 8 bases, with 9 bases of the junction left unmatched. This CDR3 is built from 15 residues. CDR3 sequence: CASSVSGDRAAEAFF. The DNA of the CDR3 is TGTGCCAGCAGCGTATCTGGGGACAGGGCTGCGGAAGCTTTCTTT.

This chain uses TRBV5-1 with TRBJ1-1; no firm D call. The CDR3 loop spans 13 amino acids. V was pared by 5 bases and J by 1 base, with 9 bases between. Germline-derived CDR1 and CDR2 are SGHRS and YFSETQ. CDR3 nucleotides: TGCGCCAGCAGGGCCGGGTGGAACACTGAAGCTTTCTTT. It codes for CASRAGWNTEAFF.

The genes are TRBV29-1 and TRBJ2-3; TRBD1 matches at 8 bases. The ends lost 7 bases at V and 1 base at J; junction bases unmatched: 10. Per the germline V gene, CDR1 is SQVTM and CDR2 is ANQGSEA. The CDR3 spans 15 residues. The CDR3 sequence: CSDAPGGWGTDTQYF. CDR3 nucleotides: TGCAGCGATGCACCAGGGGGCTGGGGCACAGATACGCAGTATTTT.

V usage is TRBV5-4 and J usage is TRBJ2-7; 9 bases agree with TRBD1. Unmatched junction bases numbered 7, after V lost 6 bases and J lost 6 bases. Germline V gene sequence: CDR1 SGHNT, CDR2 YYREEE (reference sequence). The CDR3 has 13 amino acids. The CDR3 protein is CASTYRGRSEQYF. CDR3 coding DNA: TGTGCCAGCACTTACAGGGGGCGAAGCGAGCAGTACTTC.

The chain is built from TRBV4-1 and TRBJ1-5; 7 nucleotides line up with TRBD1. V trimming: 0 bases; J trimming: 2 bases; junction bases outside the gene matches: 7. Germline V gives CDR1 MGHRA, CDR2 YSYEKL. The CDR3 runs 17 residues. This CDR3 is CASSQEAGQGGNQPQHF. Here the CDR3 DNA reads TGCGCCAGCAGCCAAGAGGCCGGGCAGGGGGGCAATCAGCCCCAGCATTTT.

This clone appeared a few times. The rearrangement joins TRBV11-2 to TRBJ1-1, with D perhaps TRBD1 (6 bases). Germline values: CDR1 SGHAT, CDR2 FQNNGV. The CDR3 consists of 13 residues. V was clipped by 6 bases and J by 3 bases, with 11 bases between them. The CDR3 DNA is TGTGCCAGCAGTTTCAAGGGGGACACTGAAGCTTTCTTT. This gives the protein CASSFKGDTEAFF.

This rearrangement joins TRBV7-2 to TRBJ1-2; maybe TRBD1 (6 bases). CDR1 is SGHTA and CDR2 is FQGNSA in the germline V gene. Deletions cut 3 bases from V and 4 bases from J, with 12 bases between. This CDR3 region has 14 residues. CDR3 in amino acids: CASSLNRAAYGYTF. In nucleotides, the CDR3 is TGTGCCAGCAGCTTGAACAGGGCCGCCTATGGCTACACCTTC. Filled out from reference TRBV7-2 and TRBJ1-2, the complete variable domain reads GAGVSQSPSNKVTEKGKDVELRCDPISGHTALYWYRQSLGQGLEFLIYFQGNSAPDKSGLPSDRFSAERTGGSVSTLTIQRTQQEDSAVYLCASSLNRAAYGYTFGSGTRLTVV.

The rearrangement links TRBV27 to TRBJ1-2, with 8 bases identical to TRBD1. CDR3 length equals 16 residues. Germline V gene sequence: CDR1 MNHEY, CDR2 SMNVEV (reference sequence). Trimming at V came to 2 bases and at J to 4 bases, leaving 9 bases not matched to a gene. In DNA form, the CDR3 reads TGTGCCAGCAGTTTAAATCCTTACGGACAGGGCTATGGCTACACCTTC. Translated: CASSLNPYGQGYGYTF.

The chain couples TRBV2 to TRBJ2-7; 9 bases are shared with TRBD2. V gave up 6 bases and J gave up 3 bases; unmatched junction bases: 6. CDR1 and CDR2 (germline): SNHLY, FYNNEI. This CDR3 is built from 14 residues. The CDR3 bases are TGTGCCAGCAGGAGGACTAGCGTCCTCTACGAGCAGTACTTC. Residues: CASRRTSVLYEQYF.

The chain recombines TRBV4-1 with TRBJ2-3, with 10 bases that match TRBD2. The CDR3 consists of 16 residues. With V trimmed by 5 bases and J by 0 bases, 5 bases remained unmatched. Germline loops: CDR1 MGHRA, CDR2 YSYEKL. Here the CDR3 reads CASSSGTSESTDTQYF. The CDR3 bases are TGCGCCAGCAGCTCCGGGACTAGCGAGAGCACAGATACGCAGTATTTT.